The sequence of this TCR beta chain was determined in a study of OX40 agonist ivuxolimab in advanced cancers. Broadly, across the study: Ivuxolimab was an agonistic, fully human IgG2 monoclonal antibody directed against OX40 (CD134), a costimulatory receptor. Intravenous ivuxolimab was administered to patients every 2 weeks at six dose levels: 0.01, 0.1, 0.3, 1.5, 3 and 10 mg/kg. Of the approximately 50 patients in dose escalation, some 20 had hepatocellular carcinoma, some 15 had melanoma, 9 had renal cell carcinoma and 9 had head and neck cancer. A male proportion of roughly 80% and a mean age of 60 years, ranging from roughly 20 to 80, were recorded for the dose-escalation cohort. Prior anti-PD-1, anti-PD-L1 or anti-CTLA-4 therapy was permitted, and checkpoint inhibitors had been received by under 50% of dose-escalation patients. Partial responses occurred in three dose-escalation patients: two with cutaneous melanoma and one with hepatocellular carcinoma. Peripheral TCRbeta sequencing was intended to test whether TCR sequence diversity was altered and clonal T-cell expansion was caused by ivuxolimab. The paper describes the monotherapy dose-escalation part (N ≈ 49 patients) of the phase I trial of ivuxolimab. General study outcomes and caveats: Clonal expansion of both CD4+ and CD8+ blood T cells was observed from baseline to week 6 at doses 0.1 to 3.0 mg/kg. Low levels of normalized T-cell clonal expansion were also seen in some nonresponding patients. Partial responders in the 0.1-3.0 mg/kg groups had among the lowest normalized peripheral clonal expansion, especially among CD8+ T cells. Antigen specificity was not determined for the clonally expanded peripheral T cells. After ivuxolimab, more expanded clones were found on average in CD8+ T cells than in CD4+ T cells.

The trial excluded patients who had a history of autoimmune disease or who were on systemic immunosuppression. Peripheral blood for TCR sequencing was collected from all dose cohorts at baseline, on cycle 4 day 1, and on cycle 7 day 1. Samples came from an open-label, multicenter, first-in-human phase I dose-escalation trial of ivuxolimab. Adults with locally advanced or metastatic melanoma, renal cell carcinoma, hepatocellular carcinoma or head and neck squamous cell carcinoma were enrolled in the trial. Before TCR sequencing, CD4+ T cells and CD8+ T cells from peripheral blood were sorted into separate populations. Concerning this clone: It has no known antigen specificity. Per-base quality was not reported, and no clone a single base away is much larger than it.

For sequencing of the TCRbeta CDR3 region, genomic DNA was extracted from the sorted cells. The immunoSEQ Assay was used for sequencing of TCRbeta CDR3 regions. TCRdb stores this immuneACCESS table with in-frame sequences only. Part of the clones is absent; in the studies checked, under half of the shortfall reflects unresolved V genes, and no reason is known for the rest. The sample table contains tens of thousands of clones; only one count was recorded for roughly 88% of them. Of the sample, about 0.28% falls within the top ten clones. Sequencing was performed on CD4+ or CD8+ T cells sorted from blood, taken in a trial of the OX40 agonist ivuxolimab. The sequence was obtained from an adult with an advanced solid tumor such as melanoma, head and neck, liver or kidney cancer.

The CDR3 protein is CASSQDSFADGTEAFF. The DNA sequence follows: TGCGCCAGCAGCCAAGATTCATTCGCAGATGGCACTGAAGCTTTCTTT. The chain is encoded by TRBV4-1 joined to TRBJ1-1; confidence is insufficient to name the D gene. From the germline V gene, CDR1 is MGHRA and CDR2 is YSYEKL. Trimming costs V 0 bases and J 4 bases, and their ends lie 15 bases apart. CDR3 length: 16 amino acids, cysteine to phenylalanine. This entry keeps only the CDR3 DNA: 48 bases, framed from base 1.